A selection of T cell receptor beta chains follows, all from one sample in a study of ipilimumab plus nivolumab after autologous stem cell transplantation. TCRdb keeps only in-frame clones here, not all; method: immunoSEQ multiplex PCR. The table includes tens of thousands of clones, about 82% detected once. Sequenced material: PBMCs, taken in a trial of ipilimumab plus nivolumab as post-transplant consolidation. These receptors all come from a male donor with diffuse large B-cell lymphoma. The CDR3 runs from the conserved cysteine through the conserved F or W. A D gene is named only where the DNA matches it firmly. Rows give clone size only sometimes, using once, few, many, or a class for an expanded clone.

J	D	V	length	size	DNA	CDR3
TRBJ1-1	.	TRBV6-6	13	.	TGTGCCAGCAGTTATCTAGAGATCCCTGAAGCTTTCTTT	CASSYLEIPEAFF
TRBJ2-3	.	TRBV6-1	13	.	TGTGCCAGCAATAAAAGGGGCACAGATACGCAGTATTTT	CASNKRGTDTQYF
TRBJ2-1	.	TRBV6-4	15	.	TGTGCCAGCAGTGATAGACCGAGCTCCTACAATGAGCAGTTCTTC	CASSDRPSSYNEQFF
TRBJ2-5	.	TRBV27	16	.	TGTGCCAGCAGTTTGGAAGCTTGGACTGCTAAAGAGACCCAGTACTTC	CASSLEAWTAKETQYF
TRBJ1-1	.	TRBV7-6	13	.	TGTGCCAGCAGCTTAGCTCCGAACACTGAAGCTTTCTTT	CASSLAPNTEAFF
TRBJ2-3	TRBD2	TRBV5-8	17	.	TGTGCCAGCAGCCAGCCGGGACTAGCGGGGGGGACGGATACGCAGTATTTT	CASSQPGLAGGTDTQYF
TRBJ2-7	TRBD1	TRBV7-9	14	medium-sized	TGTGCCAGCAGCTTAGGGGGACAGGGTGGCGAGCAGTACTTC	CASSLGGQGGEQYF
TRBJ2-5	.	TRBV27	13	.	TGTGCCGGTATCAACAGGGTACGGGAGACCCAGTACTTC	CAGINRVRETQYF
TRBJ2-5	TRBD1	TRBV7-8	17	.	TGTGCCAGCAGCTTAGGCCATGGACAGGGGGCGAAAGAGACCCAGTACTTC	CASSLGHGQGAKETQYF
TRBJ2-7	.	TRBV20-1	11	.	TGCAGTGCTAGCCTATCCTCCGAGCAGTACTTC	CSASLSSEQYF
TRBJ2-5	.	TRBV9	15	.	TGTGCCAGCAGCGTCGCAACAGGGATGGAAGAGACCCAGTACTTC	CASSVATGMEETQYF
TRBJ1-1	TRBD1	TRBV5-1	16	.	TGCGCCAGCACCCCCCTACGACAGGGGTTGAACACTGAAGCTTTCTTT	CASTPLRQGLNTEAFF
TRBJ1-1	.	TRBV5-1	13	.	TGCGCCAGCAGCTTGTTACCGGAACTAGAAGCTTTCTTT	CASSLLPELEAFF
TRBJ1-6	.	TRBV5-1	15	.	TGCGCCAGCAGCTTGGATGGGTCAAGAAATTCACCCCTCCACTTT	CASSLDGSRNSPLHF
TRBJ1-6	.	TRBV27	15	.	TGTGCCAGCAGTTTATCGGGTACGGGTAATTCACCCCTCCACTTT	CASSLSGTGNSPLHF
TRBJ1-1	.	TRBV7-8	15	once	TGTGCCAGCAGCGCACACAGGGCGCAGAACACTGAAGCTTTCTTT	CASSAHRAQNTEAFF
TRBJ2-7	.	TRBV12-5	12	.	TGTGCTAGTGGTTTGGGTAACTACGAGCAGTACTTC	CASGLGNYEQYF
TRBJ2-7	.	TRBV27	14	.	TGTGCCAGCAGTCCCCTGAGGGCGAGCTACGAGCAGTACTTC	CASSPLRASYEQYF
TRBJ1-1	.	TRBV7-9	12	.	TGTGCCAGCAGCTCGAATTGGGCTGAAGCTTTCTTT	CASSSNWAEAFF
TRBJ2-1	TRBD2	TRBV5-6	16	.	TGTGCCAGCAGCAAAGACGAGCTAGCGGGGGTCAATGAGCAGTTCTTC	CASSKDELAGVNEQFF
TRBJ1-5	.	TRBV30	14	.	TGTGCCTGGAGTGCCGGGACCCATAATCAGCCCCAGCATTTT	CAWSAGTHNQPQHF
TRBJ2-2	TRBD2	TRBV6-5	15	.	TGTGCCAGCAGTCCTCTAGCGGGGATCACCGGGGAGCTGTTTTTT	CASSPLAGITGELFF
TRBJ2-7	.	TRBV11-3	16	few	TGTGCCAGCAGCTTCTCCCTTGTGAGGATGACCTACGAGCAGTACTTC	CASSFSLVRMTYEQYF
TRBJ2-7	TRBD1	TRBV9	14	few	TGTGCCAGCAGCGTAGCGGACAGGGGCCACGAGCAGTACTTC	CASSVADRGHEQYF
TRBJ2-2	.	TRBV4-1	19	.	TGCGCCAGCAGCCTTAAACACGGGGCGGCAGGGCCGAACACCGGGGAGCTGTTTTTT	CASSLKHGAAGPNTGELFF
TRBJ2-1	.	TRBV7-6	16	.	TGTGCCAGCAGCTTGGTTCCAGGGGAGACCTACAATGAGCAGTTCTTC	CASSLVPGETYNEQFF
TRBJ2-5	TRBD2	TRBV15	13	.	TGTGCCACCAGCGTAGATAGCGGGGTAGCCCAGTACTTC	CATSVDSGVAQYF
TRBJ1-3	.	TRBV7-2	14	.	TGTGCCAGCAGCTTAGGGGGATCTGGAAACACCATATATTTT	CASSLGGSGNTIYF
TRBJ1-4	TRBD1	TRBV19	14	.	TGTGCCAGTAGAGGACAGGGAAAAAATGAAAAACTGTTTTTT	CASRGQGKNEKLFF
TRBJ1-2	.	TRBV5-4	14	.	TGTGCCAGCCGGATACCAGGAAAGACCTATGGCTACACCTTC	CASRIPGKTYGYTF